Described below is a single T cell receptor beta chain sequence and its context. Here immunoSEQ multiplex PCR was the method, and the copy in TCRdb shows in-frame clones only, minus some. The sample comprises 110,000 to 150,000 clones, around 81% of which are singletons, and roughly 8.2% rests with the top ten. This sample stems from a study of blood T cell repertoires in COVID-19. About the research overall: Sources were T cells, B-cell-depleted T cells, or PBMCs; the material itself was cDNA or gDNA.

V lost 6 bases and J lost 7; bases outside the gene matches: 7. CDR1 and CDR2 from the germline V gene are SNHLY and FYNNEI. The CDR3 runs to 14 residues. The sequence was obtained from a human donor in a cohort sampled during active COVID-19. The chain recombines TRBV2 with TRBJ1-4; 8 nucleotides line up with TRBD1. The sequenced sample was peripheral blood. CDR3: CASRKTGVFEKLFF. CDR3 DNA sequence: TGTGCCAGCAGGAAGACAGGGGTCTTTGAAAAACTGTTTTTT.